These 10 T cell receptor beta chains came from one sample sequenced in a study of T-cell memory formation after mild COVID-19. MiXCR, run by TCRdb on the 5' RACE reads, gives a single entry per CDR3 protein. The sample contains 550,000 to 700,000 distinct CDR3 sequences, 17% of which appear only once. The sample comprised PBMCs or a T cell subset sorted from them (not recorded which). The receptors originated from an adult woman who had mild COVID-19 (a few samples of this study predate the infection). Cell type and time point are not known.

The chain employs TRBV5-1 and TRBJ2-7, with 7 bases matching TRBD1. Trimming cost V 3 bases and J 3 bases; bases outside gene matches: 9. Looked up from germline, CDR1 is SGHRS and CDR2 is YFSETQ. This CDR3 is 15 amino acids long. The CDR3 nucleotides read TGCGCCAGCAGCTCGACGACAGGGACCATCTACGAGCAGTACTTC. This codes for CASSSTTGTIYEQYF. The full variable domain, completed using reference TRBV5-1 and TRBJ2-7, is KAGVTQTPRYLIKTRGQQVTLSCSPISGHRSVSWYQQTPGQGLQFLFEYFSETQRNKGNFPGRFSGRQFSNSRSEMNVSTLELGDSALYLCASSSTTGTIYEQYFGPGTRLTVT.

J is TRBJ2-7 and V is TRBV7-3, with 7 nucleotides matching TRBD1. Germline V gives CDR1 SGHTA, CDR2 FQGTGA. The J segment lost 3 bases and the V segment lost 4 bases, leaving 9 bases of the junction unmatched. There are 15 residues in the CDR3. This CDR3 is CASSSTGTVSYEQYF. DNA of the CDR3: TGTGCCAGCAGCTCAACCGGGACAGTAAGCTACGAGCAGTACTTC.

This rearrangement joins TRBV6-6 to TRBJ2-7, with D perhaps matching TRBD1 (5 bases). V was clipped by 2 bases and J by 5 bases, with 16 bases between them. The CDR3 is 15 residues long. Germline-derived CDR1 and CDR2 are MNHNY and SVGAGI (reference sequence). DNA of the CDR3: TGTGCCAGCAGTTACGGTCGGCAGGGTACCCACGAGCAGTACTTC. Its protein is CASSYGRQGTHEQYF.

CDR3 protein: CSARVGLKETQYF. For the CDR3, the DNA is TGCAGTGCTAGAGTGGGGCTCAAAGAGACCCAGTACTTC. V usage is TRBV20-1 and J usage is TRBJ2-5; the D gene is possibly TRBD1 (5 bases). Germline values: CDR1 DFQATT, CDR2 SNEGSKA (reference sequence). The CDR3 runs to 13 residues. V was pared by 1 base and J by 3 bases, with 9 bases between.

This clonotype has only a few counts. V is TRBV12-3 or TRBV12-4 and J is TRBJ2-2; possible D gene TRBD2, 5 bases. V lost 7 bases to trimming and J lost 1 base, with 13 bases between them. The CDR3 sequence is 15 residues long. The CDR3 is CASISEVLNTGELFF. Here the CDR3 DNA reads TGTGCCAGCATCTCGGAGGTTCTGAACACCGGGGAGCTGTTTTTT.

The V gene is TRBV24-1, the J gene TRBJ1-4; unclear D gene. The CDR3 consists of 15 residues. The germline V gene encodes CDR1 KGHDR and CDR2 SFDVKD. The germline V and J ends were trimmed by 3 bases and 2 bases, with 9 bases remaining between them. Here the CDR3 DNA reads TGTGCCACCAGTGATCAGACTGCTACTAATGAAAAACTGTTTTTT. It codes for CATSDQTATNEKLFF.

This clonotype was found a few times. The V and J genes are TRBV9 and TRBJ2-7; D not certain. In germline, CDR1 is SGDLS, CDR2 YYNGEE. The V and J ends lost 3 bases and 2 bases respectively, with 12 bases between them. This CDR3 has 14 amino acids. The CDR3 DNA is TGTGCCAGCAGCGGTTCGAGCCCAACCTACGAGCAGTACTTC. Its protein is CASSGSSPTYEQYF. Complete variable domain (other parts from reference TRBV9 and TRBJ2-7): DSGVTQTPKHLITATGQRVTLRCSPRSGDLSVYWYQQSLDQGLQFLIQYYNGEERAKGNILERFSAQQFPDLHSELNLSSLELGDSALYFCASSGSSPTYEQYFGPGTRLTVT.

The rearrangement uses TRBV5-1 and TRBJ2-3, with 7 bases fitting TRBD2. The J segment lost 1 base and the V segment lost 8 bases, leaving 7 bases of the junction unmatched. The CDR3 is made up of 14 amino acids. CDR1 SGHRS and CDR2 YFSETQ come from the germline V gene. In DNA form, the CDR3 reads TGCGCCAGTACGACTAGCAGACGCACAGATACGCAGTATTTT. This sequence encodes CASTTSRRTDTQYF.

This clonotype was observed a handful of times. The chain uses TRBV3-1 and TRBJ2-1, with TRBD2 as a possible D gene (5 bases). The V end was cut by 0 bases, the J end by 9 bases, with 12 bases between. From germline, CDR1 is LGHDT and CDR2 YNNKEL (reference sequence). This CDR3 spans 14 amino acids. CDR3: CASSQDRLGGEQFF. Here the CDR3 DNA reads TGTGCCAGCAGCCAAGATCGCCTAGGAGGTGAGCAGTTCTTC.

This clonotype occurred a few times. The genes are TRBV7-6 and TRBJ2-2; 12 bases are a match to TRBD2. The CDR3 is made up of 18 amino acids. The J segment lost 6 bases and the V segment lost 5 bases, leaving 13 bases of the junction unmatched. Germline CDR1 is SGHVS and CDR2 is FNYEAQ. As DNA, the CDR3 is TGTGCCAGCAGCGCAGACAGTCCGGGACTAGCGGGCCCCGGGGAGCTGTTTTTT. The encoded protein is CASSADSPGLAGPGELFF. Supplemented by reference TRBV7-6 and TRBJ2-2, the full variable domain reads GAGVSQSPRYKVTKRGQDVALRCDPISGHVSLYWYRQALGQGPEFLTYFNYEAQQDKSGLPNDRFSAERPEGSISTLTIQRTEQRDSAMYRCASSADSPGLAGPGELFFGEGSRLTVL.